These T cell receptor beta chains were read from a single sample in a study of T cells expressing NK-cell markers. From the 5' RACE reads, TCRdb lists one entry per CDR3 protein and no DNA. Here the sample table reports about 260,000 distinct CDR3 sequences. Sequencing was carried out using blood T cells: a sorted CD56 or NKG2C T cell subset, CD4+ or CD8+ T cells, or bulk PBMC T cells (not recorded which). These receptor sequences come from a woman between 18 and 70 years old in good health. CDR3s include the opening cysteine and the closing phenylalanine or tryptophan. The order of the fields is J gene, V gene, CDR3 protein.

TRBJ2-1,TRBV20-1,CSAGGAGYGEQFF
TRBJ2-3,TRBV12-3/TRBV12-4,CASSRGAGDTQYF
TRBJ1-1,TRBV5-1,CASSSRALLGNTEAFF
TRBJ2-5,TRBV7-7,CASSFDREETQYF
TRBJ2-2,TRBV3-1,CASSQGLVTTGELFF
TRBJ2-7,TRBV28,CASSPQGGSSYEQYF
TRBJ1-6,TRBV18,CASSPTGANSPLHF
TRBJ1-1,TRBV12-3/TRBV12-4,CASSLSGRGDPTEAFF
TRBJ1-1,TRBV7-3,CASSPAPGQIYTEAFF
TRBJ2-3,TRBV7-3,CASSLAGTFTDTQYF
TRBJ2-7,TRBV28,CASKLAGGSYEQYF
TRBJ2-7,TRBV11-2,CASSVGQGGYEQYF
TRBJ2-1,TRBV5-1,CASSHPTGVANEQFF
TRBJ2-1,TRBV11-2,CASSFKGNEQFF
TRBJ2-2,TRBV7-9,CALSRGRTGELFF
TRBJ2-3,TRBV7-2,CASSLRSGTGSDTQYF
TRBJ2-3,TRBV20-1,CSAETSGRRTDTQYF
TRBJ2-3,TRBV5-1,CASSLVFAGSTDTQYF
TRBJ1-3,TRBV5-6,CASSLGTGTLSGNTIYF
TRBJ1-5,TRBV20-1,CSARETGGNQPQHF
TRBJ2-1,TRBV11-2,CASSPDGGLSSYNEQFF
TRBJ1-2,TRBV25-1,CASSEPGKPWGYTF
TRBJ2-2,TRBV5-1,CASSQGQGMIIGELFF
TRBJ1-2,TRBV12-3/TRBV12-4,CASSSQGGNYGYTF
TRBJ2-5,TRBV6-5,CASSYSGGSRGQETQYF
TRBJ2-7,TRBV6-1,CASSEERGEFYEQYF
TRBJ2-3,TRBV5-1,CASSAGGTDTQYF
TRBJ2-5,TRBV11-2,CASSWWRETQYF
TRBJ1-6,TRBV25-1,CASTVTGNSPLHF
TRBJ2-7,TRBV20-1,CSASPGQSPYEQYF
TRBJ2-1,TRBV20-1,CSARPLAGGNEQFF
TRBJ2-5,TRBV2,CASSEGLAGVGTQYF